Below, 20 T cell receptor beta chains from the same sample are listed, as sequenced in a study of sequential checkpoint blockade in melanoma. TCRdb's table, derived via immunoSEQ multiplex PCR, lists solely in-frame clones and lacks some. Among fewer than 25,000 clones listed, around 65% were seen once. Regarding treatment: randomized to nivolumab then ipilimumab (arm A) or the reverse (arm B). This material consisted of CD8+ T cells sorted from blood (inferred from file names), taken from a patient given nivolumab and ipilimumab in sequence. The receptors come from a human donor with melanoma.

This clone was picked up one time. This chain connects TRBV28 to TRBJ1-5; the D gene is possibly TRBD1 (5 bases). Germline lookup yields CDR1 MDHEN and CDR2 SYDVKM. Deletions cut 5 bases from V and 9 bases from J, with 23 bases between. CDR3 length: 16 amino acids. The CDR3 here is CASSLLTRGSPGPQHF. The CDR3 nucleotides read TGTGCCAGCAGTCTACTGACAAGGGGATCCCCTGGGCCCCAGCATTTT.

This chain connects TRBV27 to TRBJ1-3, with 7 bases identical to TRBD1. Germline V gene data show CDR1 as MNHEY and CDR2 as SMNVEV (reference sequence). V shed 6 bases, J shed 4 bases, and the junction held 9 bases outside the gene matches. This CDR3 has 15 amino acids. CDR3 in DNA: TGTGCCAGCAGAGTGACAGGGATGGCAGGAAACACCATATATTTT. Protein product: CASRVTGMAGNTIYF.

V gene TRBV4-2 combines with J gene TRBJ2-2, with 8 bases fitting TRBD2. Germline lookup yields CDR1 LGHNA and CDR2 YNFKEQ. The CDR3 spans 18 residues. V lost 0 bases, J lost 6 bases, and 12 bases stayed unmatched. The CDR3 region is CASSQDRVAGLGAGELFF. CDR3 nucleotides: TGTGCCAGCAGCCAAGATAGAGTAGCGGGGCTGGGGGCCGGGGAGCTGTTTTTT.

The chain is built from TRBV11-3 and TRBJ2-1, with D possibly TRBD1 on 6 matching bases. Germline V gene lookup returns CDR1 SGHNT and CDR2 YENEEA. The germline V and J ends were trimmed by 5 bases and 3 bases, with 11 bases remaining between them. The CDR3 covers 14 residues. The CDR3 reads CASSPSRGYNEQFF. The CDR3 DNA follows: TGTGCCAGCAGCCCATCCAGGGGCTACAATGAGCAGTTCTTC.

J is TRBJ2-1 and V is TRBV28; 9 nucleotides match TRBD1. The CDR3 runs to 15 residues. Germline CDR1 reads MDHEN; CDR2 reads SYDVKM. Trimming cost V 7 bases and J 7 bases; bases outside gene matches: 11. The CDR3 here is CASMLQGALWNEQFF. CDR3 in DNA: TGTGCCAGCATGCTACAGGGGGCCTTGTGGAATGAGCAGTTCTTC.

The J gene is TRBJ2-1, the V gene TRBV9; the match to TRBD2 covers 16 bases. The CDR3 covers 17 residues. V was clipped by 10 bases and J by 10 bases; unmatched bases: 17. The germline CDR1 and CDR2 sequences are SGDLS and YYNGEE. The CDR3 DNA is TGTGCCGGGGGACTAGCGGGGGGGCCGCCCCCTCTCAGCGAGCAGTTCTTC. As protein: CAGGLAGGPPPLSEQFF.

This clone was counted between two and nine times. The genes are TRBV7-6 and TRBJ2-3; 9 positions match TRBD2. V lost 1 base, J lost 1 base, and 0 bases stayed unmatched. Germline V gene sequence: CDR1 SGHVS, CDR2 FNYEAQ. CDR3 length: 15 amino acids. This chain's CDR3 is CASSLERGGTDTQYF. CDR3 nucleotides: TGTGCCAGCAGCTTAGAGCGGGGGGGCACAGATACGCAGTATTTT.

This clone was counted between two and nine times. V usage is TRBV19 and J usage is TRBJ1-2; 10 positions agree with TRBD1. The CDR3 consists of 13 residues. Germline loops: CDR1 LNHDA, CDR2 SQIVND (reference sequence). The ends lost 7 bases at V and 6 bases at J; junction bases unmatched: 5. CDR3 nucleotides: TGTGCCAGTAAAGAGACAGGGGGCGATGGCTACACCTTC. Its protein is CASKETGGDGYTF. The variable domain in full, completed from reference TRBV19 and TRBJ1-2, reads DGGITQSPKYLFRKEGQNVTLSCEQNLNHDAMYWYRQDPGQGLRLIYYSQIVNDFQKGDIAEGYSVSREKKESFPLTVTSAQKNPTAFYLCASKETGGDGYTFGSGTRLTVV.

The chain employs TRBV6-4 and TRBJ2-1, with D unresolved. CDR1 is MRHNA and CDR2 is SNTAGT in the germline V gene. V dropped 0 bases and J dropped 9 bases, with 9 bases sitting between them. The CDR3 has 13 amino acids. CDR3 DNA sequence: TGTGCCAGCAGTGACTCGGAGTTCACTGAGCAGTTCTTC. It yields the protein CASSDSEFTEQFF.

The rearrangement joins TRBV9 to TRBJ2-1, with D possibly matching TRBD2 (6 bases). The CDR3 is 15 amino acids. V lost 2 bases, J lost 3 bases, and 12 bases lay in between. CDR1 is SGDLS, CDR2 YYNGEE, per germline. CDR3 region: CASSVPGLLYNEQFF. CDR3 sequence (DNA): TGTGCCAGCAGCGTTCCGGGACTCCTCTACAATGAGCAGTTCTTC.

The chain uses TRBV10-1 and TRBJ1-2; 9 bases line up with TRBD1. Trimming at V came to 6 bases and at J to 6 bases, leaving 8 bases not matched to a gene. The germline gives CDR1 WNHNN, CDR2 SYGVQD (reference sequence). This CDR3 has 14 amino acids. CDR3 coding DNA: TGCGCCAGCAGCAGGGGACAGGGACACAATGGCTACACCTTC. Its translation: CASSRGQGHNGYTF.

The chain uses TRBV7-3 and TRBJ2-3; 8 bases line up with TRBD2. The CDR3 runs 14 residues. Germline lookup yields CDR1 SGHTA and CDR2 FQGTGA. V dropped 5 bases and J dropped 6; count of bases not matched to a gene: 7. The CDR3 coding sequence is TGTGCCAGCAGCCCCGGGGGGGGAGCGGATACGCAGTATTTT. Its protein is CASSPGGGADTQYF.

The chain joins TRBV5-4 to TRBJ2-5; 7 bases fit TRBD2. Trimming took 1 base from V and 6 from J; bases not matched to a gene: 12. This CDR3 contains 16 residues. CDR1 and CDR2 from the germline V gene are SGHNT and YYREEE (reference sequence). CDR3 DNA sequence: TGTGCCAGCAGCTTGTTGGGATTCGGCGGGGGTCAGACCCAGTACTTC. It encodes CASSLLGFGGGQTQYF.

The CDR3: CAAGGGGPNQNTGELFF. The CDR3 nucleotides are TGTGCCGCGGGCGGCGGGGGGCCTAATCAGAACACCGGGGAGCTGTTTTTT. The chain combines TRBV21-1 with TRBJ2-2; TRBD2, the table's D call, lacks a check against the DNA. TRBV21-1 is listed as a pseudogene. This CDR3 is 17 amino acids long.

This chain uses TRBV2 with TRBJ2-1, with TRBD2 matching over 16 bases. The CDR3 loop spans 17 amino acids. Germline CDR1 reads SNHLY; CDR2 reads FYNNEI. J gave up 0 bases and V 6 bases, and 2 bases lay outside the gene matches. In DNA, the CDR3 is TGTGCCAGCAGGGGGACTAGCGGGGGGGCCTCCTACAATGAGCAGTTCTTC. It translates to CASRGTSGGASYNEQFF. Using reference TRBV2 and TRBJ2-1 for the parts outside the CDR3, the full variable domain is EPEVTQTPSHQVTQMGQEVILRCVPISNHLYFYWYRQILGQKVEFLVSFYNNEISEKSEIFDDQFSVERPDGSNFTLKIRSTKLEDSAMYFCASRGTSGGASYNEQFFGPGTRLTVL.

The J gene is TRBJ2-1, the V gene TRBV9, with 11 bases matching TRBD2. In germline, CDR1 is SGDLS, CDR2 YYNGEE. The CDR3 covers 17 residues. With 3 bases clipped from V and 5 bases from J, the junction kept 10 bases outside the gene matches. The CDR3 loop reads CASSDRLAGGPNNEQFF. DNA of the CDR3: TGTGCCAGCAGCGATCGATTAGCGGGGGGGCCCAACAATGAGCAGTTCTTC.

The rearrangement links TRBV10-3 to TRBJ1-1; possible D gene TRBD1, 6 bases. CDR3 length: 13 amino acids. Germline V gene data show CDR1 as ENHRY and CDR2 as SYGVKD. V shed 7 bases and J shed 0 bases, with 9 bases lying between them. DNA for the CDR3: TGTGCCATCACCCAGGGGATGAACACTGAAGCTTTCTTT. Protein product: CAITQGMNTEAFF.

The chain couples TRBV10-2 to TRBJ2-1; D gene ambiguous. This CDR3 has 13 residues. The germline V and J ends were trimmed by 2 bases and 3 bases, with 5 bases remaining between them. Looked up from germline, CDR1 is WSHSY and CDR2 is SAAADI. CDR3 sequence reads: CASSEESYNEQFF. The DNA for the CDR3 is TGCGCCAGCAGTGAGGAGAGCTACAATGAGCAGTTCTTC.

The J gene is TRBJ2-4, the V gene TRBV27; D unclear. The V gene's germline CDR1 is MNHEY and CDR2 SMNVEV (reference sequence). CDR3 length equals 14 residues. V was cut by 4 bases and J by 0 bases, with 7 bases left in between. The CDR3: CASSSRLAKNIQYF. The CDR3 DNA follows: TGTGCCAGCAGTTCCCGTCTAGCCAAAAACATTCAGTACTTC.

The V and J genes are TRBV7-2 and TRBJ1-5; TRBD1 aligns across 9 bases. CDR1 and CDR2 (germline): SGHTA, FQGNSA. This CDR3 spans 16 amino acids. The J segment lost 4 bases and the V segment lost 4 bases, leaving 8 bases of the junction unmatched. The DNA of the CDR3 is TGTGCCAGCAGCTCACGAGTAGGACAGGGGAATCAGCCCCAGCATTTT. Protein: CASSSRVGQGNQPQHF. Together with reference TRBV7-2 and TRBJ1-5, the CDR3 gives the full variable domain: GAGVSQSPSNKVTEKGKDVELRCDPISGHTALYWYRQSLGQGLEFLIYFQGNSAPDKSGLPSDRFSAERTGGSVSTLTIQRTQQEDSAVYLCASSSRVGQGNQPQHFGDGTRLSIL.